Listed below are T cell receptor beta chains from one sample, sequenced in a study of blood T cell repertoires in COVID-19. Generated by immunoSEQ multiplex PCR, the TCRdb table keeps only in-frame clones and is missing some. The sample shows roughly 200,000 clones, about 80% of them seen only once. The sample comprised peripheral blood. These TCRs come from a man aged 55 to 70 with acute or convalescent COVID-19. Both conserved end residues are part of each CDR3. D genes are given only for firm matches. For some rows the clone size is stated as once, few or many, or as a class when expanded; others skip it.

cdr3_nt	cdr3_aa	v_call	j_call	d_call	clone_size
TGTGCCAGCAGCCAAGGGACTAGCGGGGAGCTACCTCTAGAGACCCAGTACTTC	CASSQGTSGELPLETQYF	TRBV4-2	TRBJ2-5	TRBD2	-
TGCGCCAGCAGCCTCGGGGGACTAGCGGGAGTCTCCTACGAGCAGTACTTC	CASSLGGLAGVSYEQYF	TRBV5-1	TRBJ2-7	TRBD2	-
TGTGCCAGCAGCCCGGGGACAGCTGATACCGGGGAGCTGTTTTTT	CASSPGTADTGELFF	TRBV7-6	TRBJ2-2	TRBD1	-
TGTGCCATCACGCTAGACAGGGACACTGAAGCTTTCTTT	CAITLDRDTEAFF	TRBV10-3	TRBJ1-1	TRBD1	-
TGTGCCAGCAGCCAATTTCTGAACACCATATATTTT	CASSQFLNTIYF	TRBV3-1/TRBV3-2	TRBJ1-3	-	many
TGTGCCAGCAGTTCAGGGTACTCTAACTATGGCTACACCTTC	CASSSGYSNYGYTF	TRBV2	TRBJ1-2	-	-
TGTGCCAGCAGCTTGGGTCCAAGACTGAATTCACCCCTCCACTTT	CASSLGPRLNSPLHF	TRBV7-9	TRBJ1-6	-	-
TGTGCCAGCAGTGATGGCAGGGGGAACTATGGCTACACCTTC	CASSDGRGNYGYTF	TRBV2	TRBJ1-2	TRBD1	-
TGCAGTGCTAGTCGGGACAGGGATGAGTCAGACATTCAGTACTTC	CSASRDRDESDIQYF	TRBV20-1	TRBJ2-4	TRBD1	few
TGTGCCAGCAGCTTAGCGCGGGACGGGTCCTACGAGCAGTACTTC	CASSLARDGSYEQYF	TRBV7-6	TRBJ2-7	-	few
TGTGCCAGCAGCCAAAACCCAGGGGGATATCAGCCCCAGCATTTT	CASSQNPGGYQPQHF	TRBV3-1/TRBV3-2	TRBJ1-5	TRBD1	-
TGCAGCGTTGAACTACAGAAACCGAACACTGAAGCTTTCTTT	CSVELQKPNTEAFF	TRBV29-1	TRBJ1-1	-	-
TGTGCCACCAGTGACCCTAGCCGCGGCGGGAGGACCTCAGATACGCAGTATTTT	CATSDPSRGGRTSDTQYF	TRBV24-1	TRBJ2-3	TRBD2	-
TGTGCCAGCAGTCCTTCAGGGGCCCAAACCTCTAACTATGGCTACACCTTC	CASSPSGAQTSNYGYTF	TRBV6-6	TRBJ1-2	-	-
TGCGCCAGCAGCTCTCAAGAGACCCAGTACTTC	CASSSQETQYF	TRBV5-1	TRBJ2-5	-	-
TGTGCCAGCAGCAAATACTCCGACCGGGACAGGGAATACGAGCAGTACTTC	CASSKYSDRDREYEQYF	TRBV21-1	TRBJ2-7	-	-
TGCAGCGTTGCTTCAGGGGGAACCAACTATGGCTACACCTTC	CSVASGGTNYGYTF	TRBV29-1	TRBJ1-2	TRBD1	-
TGTGCCAGCAGTCAGGGGGGCCCTGGAAACACCATATATTTT	CASSQGGPGNTIYF	TRBV6-5	TRBJ1-3	TRBD1	-
TGTGCCAGCTCCCTCGGACAGGGGGCATCTGGAAACACCATATATTTT	CASSLGQGASGNTIYF	TRBV18	TRBJ1-3	TRBD1	-
TGTGCCAGCAGTGAAATGGGGGCGGGCACTGAAGCTTTCTTT	CASSEMGAGTEAFF	TRBV2	TRBJ1-1	-	-
TGTGCCAGCAGTGAAGAGGGGGTATTGGATGAGCAGTTCTTC	CASSEEGVLDEQFF	TRBV25-1	TRBJ2-1	-	-
TGCGCCAGCAGAGTAAGTCCGGGTGAGCCCCAGCATTTT	CASRVSPGEPQHF	TRBV5-1	TRBJ1-5	-	-
TGTGCCAGCAGCTTCTTTGCAGGGGGAATGAACACTGAAGCTTTCTTT	CASSFFAGGMNTEAFF	TRBV7-8	TRBJ1-1	TRBD1	-
TGTGCCTGGAGAGCTACGGGTGCAACTAATGAAAAACTGTTTTTT	CAWRATGATNEKLFF	TRBV30	TRBJ1-4	-	-
TGTGCCAGCAGCCCACTTCTGACAGGAAATTATGGCTACACCTTC	CASSPLLTGNYGYTF	TRBV5-4	TRBJ1-2	-	-
TGCGCCAGCAGCCGAGCCGCTAATGAGCAGTTCTTC	CASSRAANEQFF	TRBV4-1	TRBJ2-1	-	few
TGTGCCAGCAGCTCCCCGACAGGGTTGTACGAGCAGTACTTC	CASSSPTGLYEQYF	TRBV7-3	TRBJ2-7	TRBD1	-
TGTGCCAGCAGTAACAACAGGGGGCGTTTTTATGGCTACACCTTC	CASSNNRGRFYGYTF	TRBV28	TRBJ1-2	TRBD1	-
TGTGCCAGCAGTACGACAGGGATCGGGGAGCTGTTTTTT	CASSTTGIGELFF	TRBV27	TRBJ2-2	TRBD1	-
TGTGCTAGCAGCCCGCTTCCCGCGGACGGACAGAACACTGAAGCTTTCTTT	CASSPLPADGQNTEAFF	TRBV7-7	TRBJ1-1	-	-
TGTGCCTGGAGTGTTGGACTAGCGGGAGGAAGGTACGAGCAGTACTTC	CAWSVGLAGGRYEQYF	TRBV30	TRBJ2-7	TRBD2	-
TGTGCCAGCAGTTCAGACAGGGCTTATGGCTACACCTTC	CASSSDRAYGYTF	TRBV12-3/TRBV12-4	TRBJ1-2	TRBD1	few
TGTGCCAGCAGTTTAGGGGGACAGACCTCTGGAAACACCATATATTTT	CASSLGGQTSGNTIYF	TRBV28	TRBJ1-3	TRBD1	-
TGTGCCAGCAGCTTGGGCAGCTTCTATGGCTACACCTTC	CASSLGSFYGYTF	TRBV11-2	TRBJ1-2	-	-
TGTGCCAGCAGCCAAGCCAGAAGGTCGTCGACAGGGGACTATGGCTACACCTTC	CASSQARRSSTGDYGYTF	TRBV3-1/TRBV3-2	TRBJ1-2	TRBD1	-
TGTGCCAGCGGGACTAGCGGGAGTTACGAGCAGTACTTC	CASGTSGSYEQYF	TRBV13	TRBJ2-7	TRBD2	-
TGTGCCAGCAGCGCTGCCTGGCTCAGCTATGGCTACACCTTC	CASSAAWLSYGYTF	TRBV9	TRBJ1-2	-	-
TGTGCCAGCACCCTGGAGGCTCAGCCCCAGCATTTT	CASTLEAQPQHF	TRBV6-1	TRBJ1-5	-	-
TGTGCCAGCAGGACTAGCGGTTACAATGAGCAGTTCTTC	CASRTSGYNEQFF	TRBV7-2	TRBJ2-1	TRBD2	few
TGTGCCAGCAGTTACTCGCAGGGAGGGGAGCTGTTTTTT	CASSYSQGGELFF	TRBV6-6	TRBJ2-2	-	once
TGTGCCAGCAGTTCGGACAGGGCGAACACTGAAGCTTTCTTT	CASSSDRANTEAFF	TRBV2	TRBJ1-1	TRBD1	-
TGTGCCTGGAGTGACGGTAACTATGGCTACACCTTC	CAWSDGNYGYTF	TRBV30	TRBJ1-2	-	-
TGCGCCAGCAGCCCGCGGGATGTCACTGAAGCTTTCTTT	CASSPRDVTEAFF	TRBV5-1	TRBJ1-1	-	-
TGTGCCAGCAGTGTTCACCGGGACTATGACTTTAACTATGGCTACACCTTC	CASSVHRDYDFNYGYTF	TRBV6-1	TRBJ1-2	-	-
TGTGCCAGTACCCTCGGGTCTTTCAACACTGAAGCTTTCTTT	CASTLGSFNTEAFF	TRBV19	TRBJ1-1	-	-
TGTGCCTGGAGGGACTTGCATGTGAAGAATGAGCAGTTCTTC	CAWRDLHVKNEQFF	TRBV30	TRBJ2-1	-	-
TGTGCCAGCAGTGACACAACTAATTCACCCCTCCACTTT	CASSDTTNSPLHF	TRBV6-6	TRBJ1-6	-	once
TGTGCCAGCTCACCACAGGGGGCTGGGTCACCCCTCCACTTT	CASSPQGAGSPLHF	TRBV18	TRBJ1-6	TRBD1	once
TGTGCCTGGAAGTCGCGCAGTTTACGGAACGGGGGGACCGGGGAGCTGTTTTTT	CAWKSRSLRNGGTGELFF	TRBV30	TRBJ2-2	TRBD2	few
TGCGCCAGCAGCCCAAGGCCGGGCAGGGGATTCTCCTACGAGCAGTACTTC	CASSPRPGRGFSYEQYF	TRBV4-1	TRBJ2-7	-	-
TGTGCCATCAGTGACACGGTGCTCACAGATACGCAGTATTTT	CAISDTVLTDTQYF	TRBV10-3	TRBJ2-3	-	once
TGTGCCAGCAGCTTGAACAGTTATGGCTACACCTTC	CASSLNSYGYTF	TRBV5-6	TRBJ1-2	-	-
TGTGCCAGTAGTAGATACCGGGACAGGGGAGGAGCTTTCTTT	CASSRYRDRGGAFF	TRBV19	TRBJ1-1	TRBD1	-
TGTGCCAGCAGCGTAACAGGGGGCGATAGGCATGAGCAGTTCTTC	CASSVTGGDRHEQFF	TRBV9	TRBJ2-1	TRBD1	-